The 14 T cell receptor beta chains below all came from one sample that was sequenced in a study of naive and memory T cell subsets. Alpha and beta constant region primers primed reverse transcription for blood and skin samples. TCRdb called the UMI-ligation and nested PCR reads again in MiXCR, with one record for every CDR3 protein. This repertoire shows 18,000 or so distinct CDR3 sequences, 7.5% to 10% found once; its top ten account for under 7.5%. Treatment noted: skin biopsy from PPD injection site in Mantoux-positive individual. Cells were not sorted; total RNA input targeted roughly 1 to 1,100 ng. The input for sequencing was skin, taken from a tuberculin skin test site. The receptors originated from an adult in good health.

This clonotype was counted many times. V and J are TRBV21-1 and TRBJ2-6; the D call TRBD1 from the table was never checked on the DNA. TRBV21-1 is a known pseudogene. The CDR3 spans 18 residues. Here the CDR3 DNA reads TGTGCCAGCAGCAAAGAAGGGGACAGGGTGCCTGGGGCCAACGTCCTGACTTTC. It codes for CASSKEGDRVPGANVLTF.

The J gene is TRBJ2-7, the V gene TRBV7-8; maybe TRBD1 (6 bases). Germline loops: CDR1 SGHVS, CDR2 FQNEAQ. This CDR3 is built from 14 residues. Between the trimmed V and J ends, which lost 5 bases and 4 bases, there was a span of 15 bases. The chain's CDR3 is CASSTGQFGYEQYF. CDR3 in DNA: TGTGCCAGCAGCACCGGACAGTTTGGATACGAGCAGTACTTC.

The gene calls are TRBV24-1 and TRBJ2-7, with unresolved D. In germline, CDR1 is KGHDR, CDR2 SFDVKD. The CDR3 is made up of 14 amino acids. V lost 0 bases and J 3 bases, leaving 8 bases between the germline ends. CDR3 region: CATSDLGRLYEQYF. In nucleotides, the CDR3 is TGTGCCACCAGTGATTTGGGGCGGCTCTACGAGCAGTACTTC.

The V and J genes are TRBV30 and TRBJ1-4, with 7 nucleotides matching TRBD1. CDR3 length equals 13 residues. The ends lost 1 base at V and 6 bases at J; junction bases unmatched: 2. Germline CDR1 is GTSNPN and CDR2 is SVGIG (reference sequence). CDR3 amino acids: CAWSEGTDEKLFF. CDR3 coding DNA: TGTGCCTGGAGTGAGGGGACAGATGAAAAACTGTTTTTT.

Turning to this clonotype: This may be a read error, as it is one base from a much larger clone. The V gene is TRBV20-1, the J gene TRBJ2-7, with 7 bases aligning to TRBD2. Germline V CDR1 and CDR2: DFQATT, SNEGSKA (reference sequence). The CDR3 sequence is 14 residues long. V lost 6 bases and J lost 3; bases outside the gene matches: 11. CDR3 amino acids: CSAQSGEGSYEQYF. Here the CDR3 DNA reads TGCAGTGCCCAAAGCGGGGAGGGAAGCTACGAGCAGTACTTC.

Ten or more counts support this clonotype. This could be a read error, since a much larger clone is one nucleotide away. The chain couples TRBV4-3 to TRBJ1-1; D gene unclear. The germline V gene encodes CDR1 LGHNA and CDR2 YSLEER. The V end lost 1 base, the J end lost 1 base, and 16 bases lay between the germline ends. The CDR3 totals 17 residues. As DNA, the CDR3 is TGCGCCAGCAGCCAAGGAGGAGGCAGCAGGTGGAACACTGAAGCTTTCTTT. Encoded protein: CASSQGGGSRWNTEAFF.

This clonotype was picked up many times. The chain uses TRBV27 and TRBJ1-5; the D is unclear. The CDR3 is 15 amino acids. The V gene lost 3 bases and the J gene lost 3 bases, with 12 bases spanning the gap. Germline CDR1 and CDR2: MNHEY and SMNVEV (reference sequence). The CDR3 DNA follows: TGTGCCAGCAGTTTGGGAGGGTCGTACAATCAGCCCCAGCATTTT. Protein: CASSLGGSYNQPQHF.

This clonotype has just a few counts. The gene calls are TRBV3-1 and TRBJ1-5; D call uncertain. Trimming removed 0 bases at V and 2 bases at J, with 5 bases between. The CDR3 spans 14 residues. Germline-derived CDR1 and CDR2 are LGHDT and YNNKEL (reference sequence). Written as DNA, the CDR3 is TGTGCCAGCAGCCAAGATGTTGGCAATCAGCCCCAGCATTTT. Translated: CASSQDVGNQPQHF.

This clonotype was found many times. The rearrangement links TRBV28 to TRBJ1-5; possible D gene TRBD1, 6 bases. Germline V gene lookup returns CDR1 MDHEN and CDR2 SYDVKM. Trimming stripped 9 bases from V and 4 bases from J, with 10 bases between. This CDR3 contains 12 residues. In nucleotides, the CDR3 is TGTGCCAGTACAGGGTTGAATCAGCCCCAGCATTTT. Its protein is CASTGLNQPQHF.

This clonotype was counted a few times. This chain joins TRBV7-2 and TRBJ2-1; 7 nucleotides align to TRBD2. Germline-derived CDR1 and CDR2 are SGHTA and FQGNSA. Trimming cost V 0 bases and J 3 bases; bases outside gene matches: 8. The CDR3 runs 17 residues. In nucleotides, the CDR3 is TGTGCCAGCAGCTTAGCATTGGGCGGGAGCATCTACAATGAGCAGTTCTTC. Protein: CASSLALGGSIYNEQFF. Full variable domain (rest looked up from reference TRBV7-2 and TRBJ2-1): GAGVSQSPSNKVTEKGKDVELRCDPISGHTALYWYRQSLGQGLEFLIYFQGNSAPDKSGLPSDRFSAERTGGSVSTLTIQRTQQEDSAVYLCASSLALGGSIYNEQFFGPGTRLTVL.

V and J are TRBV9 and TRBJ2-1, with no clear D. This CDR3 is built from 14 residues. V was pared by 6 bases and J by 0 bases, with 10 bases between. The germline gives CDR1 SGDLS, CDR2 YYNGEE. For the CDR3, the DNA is TGTGCCAGCACCCTGACGAGCTCCTACAATGAGCAGTTCTTC. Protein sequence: CASTLTSSYNEQFF.

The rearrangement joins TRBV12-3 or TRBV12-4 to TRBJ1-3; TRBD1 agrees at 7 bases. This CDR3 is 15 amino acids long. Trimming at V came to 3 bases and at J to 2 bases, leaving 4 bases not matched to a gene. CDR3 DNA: TGTGCCAGCAGTTTCTCAGGGGGTACTGGAAACACCATATATTTT. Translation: CASSFSGGTGNTIYF.

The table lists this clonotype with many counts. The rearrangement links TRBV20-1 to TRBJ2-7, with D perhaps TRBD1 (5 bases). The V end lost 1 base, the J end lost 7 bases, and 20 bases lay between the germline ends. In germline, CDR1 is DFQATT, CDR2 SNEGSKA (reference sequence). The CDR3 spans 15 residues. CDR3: CSARGGLEEIPEQYF. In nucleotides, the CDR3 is TGCAGTGCTAGAGGGGGCCTAGAGGAGATTCCGGAGCAGTACTTC.

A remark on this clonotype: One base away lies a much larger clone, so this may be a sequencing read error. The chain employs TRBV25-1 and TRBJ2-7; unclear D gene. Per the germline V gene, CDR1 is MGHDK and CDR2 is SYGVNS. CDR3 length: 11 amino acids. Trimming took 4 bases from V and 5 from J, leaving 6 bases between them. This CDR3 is CASSVSDEQYF. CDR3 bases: TGTGCCAGCAGTGTGAGCGACGAGCAGTACTTC.